This T cell receptor (beta chain) was captured in a study of shared T cell receptors in the human thymus. Assay: immunoSEQ multiplex PCR; the TCRdb copy retains only in-frame clones and omits some. The sample yields roughly 550,000 clones, around 82% seen once. The CDR3 has 14 amino acids. Trimming cost V 5 bases and J 7 bases, with 17 bases left between them. Per the germline V gene, CDR1 is MNHEY and CDR2 is SMNVEV (reference sequence). These data are also associated with another study on human thymus T cells. That source reports: Immunologically healthy infants in Finland undergoing congenital heart defect surgery were the donors. Corrective heart surgery yielded resections, and these provided the thymus tissue. What appeared biased in thymic and blood repertoires was the usage of V and J genes. A high degree of thymic repertoire overlap among unrelated individuals was reported in related research.

This receptor was identified in a boy under three years old with a congenital heart defect. The sample consisted of thymocytes. V usage is TRBV27 and J usage is TRBJ1-2; D may be TRBD1 (5 bases). The CDR3, as DNA: TGTGCCAGCAGTGTTACGGGACTCTATTTTGGCTACACCTTC. Protein product: CASSVTGLYFGYTF.